This TCR beta chain stems from a study of OX40 agonist ivuxolimab in advanced cancers. Overall study context: Aged roughly 20 to 85 with a mean of roughly 63 years, they were less than 90% male. Overall study results and limits: Expanded clones tended on average to be more numerous among CD8+ T cells than CD4+. Expanded peripheral T cells had an undetermined antigen specificity.

Profiled with immunoSEQ multiplex PCR; TCRdb holds only in-frame clones, not every one. The sample has 65,000 to 80,000 clones, more than 75% seen once. Exclusion of a patient followed from autoimmune disease history or systemic immunosuppression. This clone occurred once. Antigen unknown. V gave up 10 bases and J gave up 5 bases, with 17 bases separating them. Germline V CDR1 and CDR2: LNHDA, SQIVND (reference sequence). CDR3 size: 13 residues. The genes are TRBV19 and TRBJ1-1; D is unclear. The sequence came from an adult with an advanced solid tumor such as melanoma, head and neck, liver or kidney cancer. Sequences were derived from CD4+ or CD8+ T cells sorted from blood, sampled in a trial of the OX40 agonist ivuxolimab. The CDR3 protein is CATSDGGGTEAFF. CDR3 sequence (DNA): TGTGCCACATCGGACGGCGGAGGGACTGAAGCTTTCTTT. The variable domain in full, completed from reference TRBV19 and TRBJ1-1, reads DGGITQSPKYLFRKEGQNVTLSCEQNLNHDAMYWYRQDPGQGLRLIYYSQIVNDFQKGDIAEGYSVSREKKESFPLTVTSAQKNPTAFYLCATSDGGGTEAFFGQGTRLTVV.